The TCR beta chain under discussion was sequenced for a study of identical twins. Findings and limits, study-wide: Out-of-frame alpha sequences common to twins exhibited an excess of low generation probability. Cord blood's abundant beta clonotypes had fewer insertions, unlike memory repertoires.

Concerning this clonotype: No antigen is known for it.

TCRdb analysed the 5' RACE reads with MiXCR anew, one entry per CDR3 protein. The table includes under 450,000 distinct CDR3 sequences, roughly 20% detected once. The ends were cut back, 0 bases at V and 13 bases at J, with 13 bases in the middle. The CDR3 runs to 13 residues. The germline V gene encodes CDR1 SGHAT and CDR2 FQNNGV. V gene TRBV11-2 combines with J gene TRBJ2-1; tentatively, D is TRBD1 or TRBD2 (5 bases each). The source of this sequence is a man aged 50 to 59 in good health. Sequencing input: naive T cells sorted from blood. As DNA, the CDR3 is TGTGCCAGCAGCTTAGATCTGGGGACCCCACAGTTCTTC. It encodes CASSLDLGTPQFF.